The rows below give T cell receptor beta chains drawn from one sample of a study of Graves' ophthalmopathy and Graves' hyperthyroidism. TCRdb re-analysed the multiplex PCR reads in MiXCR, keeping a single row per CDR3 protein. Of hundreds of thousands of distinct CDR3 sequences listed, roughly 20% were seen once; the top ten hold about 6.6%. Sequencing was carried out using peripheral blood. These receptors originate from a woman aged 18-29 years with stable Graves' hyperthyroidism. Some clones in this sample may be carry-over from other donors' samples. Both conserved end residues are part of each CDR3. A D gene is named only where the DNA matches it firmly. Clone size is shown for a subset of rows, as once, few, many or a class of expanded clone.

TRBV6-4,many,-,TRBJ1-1,CASSYSITGIEAFF,TGTGCCAGCAGTTACTCGATTACCGGGATAGAAGCTTTCTTT
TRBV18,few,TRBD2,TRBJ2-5,CASSRGLAGGQYQETQYF,TGTGCCAGCTCTCGAGGACTAGCGGGAGGACAGTACCAAGAGACCCAGTACTTC
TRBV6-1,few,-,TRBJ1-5,CASSETWTGSNQPQHF,TGTGCCAGCAGTGAAACATGGACGGGAAGCAATCAGCCCCAGCATTTT
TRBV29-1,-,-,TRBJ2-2,CSGGEQELFF,TGCAGCGGGGGGGAGCAGGAGCTGTTTTTT
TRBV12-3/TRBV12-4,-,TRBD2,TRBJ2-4,CASSEPLAALAKNIQYF,TGTGCCAGCAGTGAGCCCCTAGCGGCACTAGCCAAAAACATTCAGTACTTC
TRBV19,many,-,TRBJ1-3,CASSMRDIGNTIYF,TGTGCCAGTAGTATGAGGGACATCGGAAACACCATATATTTT
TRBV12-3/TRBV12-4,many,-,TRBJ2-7,CASSLLPSYEQYF,TGTGCCAGCAGTTTACTCCCTAGCTACGAGCAGTACTTC
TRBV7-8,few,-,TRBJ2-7,CASSSGGFSYEQYF,TGTGCCAGCAGCTCCGGCGGTTTCTCCTACGAGCAGTACTTC
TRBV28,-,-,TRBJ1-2,CASTSYGSVNYGYTF,TGTGCCAGCACCTCTTACGGCTCCGTAAACTATGGCTACACCTTC
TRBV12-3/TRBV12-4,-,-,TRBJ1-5,CASSLAGVRAAQPQHF,TGTGCCAGCAGTTTAGCCGGGGTCAGGGCTGCTCAGCCCCAGCATTTT
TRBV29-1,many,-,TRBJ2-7,CSAKIELEQYF,TGCAGCGCCAAGATAGAGCTCGAGCAGTACTTC
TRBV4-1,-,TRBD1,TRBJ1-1,CASSHAGDRGRDTEAFF,TGCGCCAGCAGCCATGCCGGGGACAGGGGTAGGGACACTGAAGCTTTCTTT
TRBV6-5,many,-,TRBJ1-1,CASITGNMNTEAFF,TGTGCCAGCATCACAGGGAATATGAACACTGAAGCTTTCTTT
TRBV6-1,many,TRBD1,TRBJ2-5,CASSTRDRGWAETQYF,TGTGCCAGCAGTACACGGGACAGGGGCTGGGCAGAGACCCAGTACTTC
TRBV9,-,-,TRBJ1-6,CASSRGEGRPNSPLHF,TGTGCCAGCAGCCGAGGGGAGGGGAGACCGAATTCACCCCTCCACTTT
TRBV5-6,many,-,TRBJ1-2,CASSLGRHYGYTF,TGTGCCAGCAGCTTAGGGAGGCACTATGGCTACACCTTC
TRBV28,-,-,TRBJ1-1,CASSLAASRSSWNTEAFF,TGTGCCAGCAGTTTAGCCGCCAGCCGCTCATCGTGGAACACTGAAGCTTTCTTT
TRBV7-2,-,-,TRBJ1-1,CASSLGSSMRSNRAEAFF,TGTGCCAGCAGCTTAGGCTCCTCTATGAGGTCCAATAGGGCTGAAGCTTTCTTT
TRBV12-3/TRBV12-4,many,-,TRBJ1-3,CASGLRAGNTIYF,TGTGCCAGCGGACTCAGGGCTGGAAACACCATATATTTT
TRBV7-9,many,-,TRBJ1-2,CASSSGRGVNYGYTF,TGTGCCAGCAGCTCAGGGAGGGGGGTCAACTATGGCTACACCTTC
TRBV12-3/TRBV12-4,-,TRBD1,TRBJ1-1,CASSRQTGGTEAFF,TGTGCCAGCAGTCGGCAAACAGGGGGCACTGAAGCTTTCTTT
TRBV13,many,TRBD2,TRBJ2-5,CASSVRGGRETQYF,TGTGCCAGCAGCGTCCGGGGGGGCCGAGAGACCCAGTACTTC
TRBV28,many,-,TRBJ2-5,CASSPGVETQYF,TGTGCCAGCAGCCCTGGGGTGGAGACCCAGTACTTC
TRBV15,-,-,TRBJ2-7,CATSRDMDYEQYF,TGTGCCACCAGCAGAGATATGGACTACGAGCAGTACTTC
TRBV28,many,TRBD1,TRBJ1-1,CASSKGTGEWGTEAFF,TGTGCCAGCAGTAAGGGGACAGGGGAATGGGGCACTGAAGCTTTCTTT
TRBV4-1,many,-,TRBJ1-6,CASSQGRNGVPPLHF,TGCGCCAGCAGCCAAGGCCGGAATGGCGTTCCACCCCTCCACTTT
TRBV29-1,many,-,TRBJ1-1,CSVEVEINTEAFF,TGCAGCGTTGAAGTGGAGATAAACACTGAAGCTTTCTTT
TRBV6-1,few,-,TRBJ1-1,CASSRATDLNTEAFF,TGTGCCAGCAGCCGGGCGACGGACCTGAACACTGAAGCTTTCTTT
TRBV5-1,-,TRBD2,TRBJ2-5,CASGLTSGILETQYF,TGCGCCAGCGGACTTACTAGCGGGATTTTAGAGACCCAGTACTTC
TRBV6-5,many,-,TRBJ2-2,CASSPRAGELFF,TGTGCCAGCAGCCCCAGGGCCGGGGAGCTGTTTTTT
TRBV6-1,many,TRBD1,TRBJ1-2,CASSGSWGTGNGYTF,TGTGCCAGCAGTGGAAGTTGGGGGACAGGGAACGGCTACACCTTC
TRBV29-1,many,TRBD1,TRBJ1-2,CSVEEGQGVLGYTF,TGCAGCGTCGAGGAGGGACAGGGGGTTCTTGGCTACACCTTC
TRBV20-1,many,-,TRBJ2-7,CSATSGRSLYEQYF,TGCAGTGCCACATCAGGGCGGTCCCTCTACGAGCAGTACTTC
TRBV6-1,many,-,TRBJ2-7,CATQGGFSYEQYF,TGTGCCACCCAAGGGGGATTCTCCTACGAGCAGTACTTC
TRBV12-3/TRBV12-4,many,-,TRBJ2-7,CASSPAHEVDEQYF,TGTGCCAGCAGCCCAGCCCACGAGGTAGACGAGCAGTACTTC